The 13 T cell receptor beta chains below all came from one sample that was sequenced in a study of blood T cell repertoires in COVID-19. TCRdb's table, derived via immunoSEQ multiplex PCR, lists solely in-frame clones and lacks some. This sample has 15,000 to 20,000 clones, with roughly 86% found just once. The sample comprised peripheral blood. All receptors come from a human donor in a cohort sampled during active COVID-19.

The chain recombines TRBV19 with TRBJ1-2; 8 positions match TRBD1. After removal of 4 bases from V and 4 bases from J, the junction contained 8 bases not matched to a gene. CDR1 is LNHDA, CDR2 SQIVND, per germline (reference sequence). The CDR3 runs 15 residues. The CDR3 loop reads CASSTRTGKGYGYTF. CDR3 in DNA: TGTGCCAGTAGTACAAGGACAGGGAAGGGCTATGGCTACACCTTC.

The chain carries TRBV5-1 and TRBJ2-1; the match to TRBD2 covers 8 bases. Germline trimming cut 0 bases from V and 1 base from J; bases unmatched to any gene: 6. Germline CDR1 SGHRS, CDR2 YFSETQ. The CDR3 spans 17 residues. CDR3 nucleotide sequence: TGCGCCAGCAGCTTGGGGGTACTAGCGGAGTCCTACAATGAGCAGTTCTTC. Its translation is CASSLGVLAESYNEQFF.

The chain employs TRBV5-5 and TRBJ1-4; TRBD1 matches at 9 bases. This CDR3 comprises 15 residues. Losses at the gene ends were 7 bases for V and 4 bases for J; bases not matched to a gene: 8. Germline values: CDR1 SGHKS, CDR2 YYEKEE (reference sequence). CDR3 region: CASFHSTGGNEKLFF. CDR3 DNA sequence: TGTGCCAGCTTTCACTCGACAGGGGGTAATGAAAAACTGTTTTTT.

The chain combines TRBV7-2 with TRBJ2-3, with 14 bases aligning to TRBD2. The CDR3 covers 16 residues. Germline CDR1 and CDR2: SGHTA and FQGNSA. V lost 3 bases and J lost 4; bases outside the gene matches: 3. CDR3 DNA: TGTGCCAGCAGCTTTGGACTAGCGGGAGGTTCAGATACGCAGTATTTT. The encoded protein is CASSFGLAGGSDTQYF.

This chain connects TRBV6-5 to TRBJ2-1, with TRBD2 matching 8 bases. V was clipped by 4 bases and J by 4 bases; unmatched bases: 9. CDR1 MNHEY and CDR2 SVGAGI come from the germline V gene. The CDR3 extends over 16 amino acids. The CDR3 spells CASSSDLAGPYNEQFF. CDR3 in DNA: TGTGCCAGCAGTTCCGACCTAGCGGGTCCTTACAATGAGCAGTTCTTC.

This clone appeared once. The V call is TRBV28, the J call TRBJ2-2; D ambiguous. CDR1 and CDR2 (germline): MDHEN, SYDVKM. Trimming cost V 4 bases and J 7 bases, with 10 bases left between them. The CDR3 sequence is 13 residues long. CDR3: CASSSPGVGELFF. The CDR3 nucleotides read TGTGCCAGCAGTTCCCCCGGAGTCGGGGAGCTGTTTTTT.

The chain employs TRBV20-1 and TRBJ2-3; D ambiguous. CDR3 length equals 11 residues. Trimming removed 6 bases from V and 5 bases from J, with 9 bases in between. Germline CDR1 reads DFQATT; CDR2 reads SNEGSKA (reference sequence). The CDR3 region is CSARSRDTQYF. CDR3 bases: TGCAGTGCCCGGTCGCGAGATACGCAGTATTTT.

The genes are TRBV5-4 and TRBJ2-3; weak D call: TRBD2 (7 bases). Trimming cost V 3 bases and J 2 bases, with 16 bases left between them. CDR3 length equals 16 residues. The germline V gene encodes CDR1 SGHNT and CDR2 YYREEE (reference sequence). The CDR3 nucleotides are TGTGCCAGCAGCTGGGGGGCGGGAGTTATCACAGATACGCAGTATTTT. This translates into CASSWGAGVITDTQYF.

The chain recombines TRBV5-6 with TRBJ2-5; 9 bases match TRBD1. CDR3 length: 15 amino acids. Trimming took 4 bases from V and 3 from J; bases not matched to a gene: 7. Germline lookup yields CDR1 SGHDT and CDR2 YYEEEE. The CDR3 here is CASSMLQGAKETQYF. CDR3 sequence (DNA): TGTGCCAGCAGCATGCTACAGGGGGCAAAAGAGACCCAGTACTTC.

This rearrangement joins TRBV5-6 to TRBJ2-5, with 10 bases fitting TRBD2. After removal of 4 bases from V and 2 bases from J, the junction contained 8 bases not matched to a gene. CDR1 is SGHDT, CDR2 YYEEEE, per germline. There are 16 residues in the CDR3. The CDR3 here is CASSSVRLAGQETQYF. The CDR3, as DNA: TGTGCCAGCAGCAGCGTTCGACTAGCGGGTCAAGAGACCCAGTACTTC.

V is TRBV28 and J is TRBJ1-1; 8 bases are shared with TRBD1. Germline CDR1 and CDR2: MDHEN and SYDVKM. V dropped 10 bases and J dropped 3; count of bases not matched to a gene: 16. CDR3 length: 16 amino acids. The CDR3 bases are TGTGCCACCGATTCCGGGACAGGAGGATATGACACTGAAGCTTTCTTT. The encoded protein is CATDSGTGGYDTEAFF.

The CDR3 DNA reads as TGTGCCAGCAGTTCACCTACTACCCCAGGGGATGGCTACACCTTC. Residues: CASSSPTTPGDGYTF. This chain connects TRBV6-6 to TRBJ1-2; weak D call: TRBD1 (6 bases). The germline CDR1 and CDR2 sequences are MNHNY and SVGAGI (reference sequence). This CDR3 is 15 amino acids long. Trimming pared 4 bases from V and 6 bases from J, leaving 18 bases between.

The V and J genes are TRBV12-3 or TRBV12-4 and TRBJ2-5; D not resolved. The CDR3 is 12 amino acids. V dropped 5 bases and J dropped 0 bases, with 4 bases sitting between them. The CDR3 region has the DNA TGTGCCAGCAGTGGCAACCAAGAGACCCAGTACTTC. Its translation is CASSGNQETQYF.